The sequence of this T cell receptor (beta chain) was determined in a study of CD8 T cells in ankylosing spondylitis. The study, taken as a whole, reports: A motif of eight highly homologous TCR beta variants was seen as apparently characteristic of ankylosing spondylitis blood. A subset of motif variants has previously been described in the synovial fluid and blood of reactive arthritis.

This clonotype appeared a few times. No antigen is known for it. TCRdb re-called the 5' RACE reads through MiXCR, storing one row per CDR3 protein. The sample has about 36,000 distinct CDR3 sequences; around 10% are singletons. Germline loops: CDR1 MDHEN, CDR2 SYDVKM. V lost 1 base to trimming and J lost 5 bases, with 12 bases between them. The CDR3 sequence is 14 residues long. The clonotype was recovered from a male donor with ankylosing spondylitis. The sample was synovial fluid, either unsorted or a sorted T cell fraction (not recorded which). The chain recombines TRBV28 with TRBJ2-7, with a tentative D call TRBD1 (6 bases). In nucleotides, the CDR3 is TGTGCCAGCAGTTTATCTCCAGGGGACCACGAGCAGTACTTC. This translates into CASSLSPGDHEQYF.